The T cell receptor beta chain under discussion was sequenced for a study of CD8+ T cells in alopecia areata. Whole-study context: At a dose of 5 to 10 mg twice daily, oral tofacitinib was given to treated patients. Study-wide findings and caveats: It was lesional scalp, especially alopecia totalis/universalis, that showed higher clonality than normal scalp.

As to this clone: Its specificity is unknown.

Extraction of RNA preceded its reverse transcription into cDNA, which served as the sequencing template. Data came from immunoSEQ multiplex PCR; TCRdb stores just in-frame clones and leaves some out. The table lists 80,000 to 95,000 clones, roughly 40% of them singletons. Documented treatment: oral pan-JAK inhibitor, 5-10 mg twice daily. PBMCs yielded sorted CD4+ and CD8+ T cells. Material: CD8+ T cells sorted from blood, obtained at week 24, from a patient treated with tofacitinib. The TCR sequence derives from a human donor with alopecia areata.

CDR3 sequence reads: CASSWGSVSSYNEQFF. CDR3 DNA sequence: TGCGCCAGCAGCTGGGGTAGCGTGAGCTCCTACAATGAGCAGTTCTTC. This sequence joins TRBV5-1 and TRBJ2-1, with a possible D match to TRBD2 (5 bases). Germline CDR1 SGHRS, CDR2 YFSETQ. The germline V and J ends were trimmed by 3 bases and 0 bases, with 13 bases remaining between them. This CDR3 has 16 residues. The complete variable domain, with remaining parts taken from reference TRBV5-1 and TRBJ2-1, reads KAGVTQTPRYLIKTRGQQVTLSCSPISGHRSVSWYQQTPGQGLQFLFEYFSETQRNKGNFPGRFSGRQFSNSRSEMNVSTLELGDSALYLCASSWGSVSSYNEQFFGPGTRLTVL.